The clone carrying this TCR beta chain appeared many times. Its cognate antigen is unknown. This sample was taken from a study of early T cells in non-severe SARS-CoV-2 infection. Across the study: Investigators sequenced bulk RNA drawn from unsorted whole blood, and chains remained unpaired. Study-level results: Anti-spike CD8 responses were favored in VDJdb matching, and private and CD4 specificities were missed.

Individual cDNA molecules each received unique molecular identifiers attached to them. TCRdb used MiXCR to reprocess the 5' RACE reads, holding one entry per CDR3 protein. The table shows about 18,000 distinct CDR3 sequences, with more than 5% occurring only once. The CDR3 sequence is 12 residues long. V lost 7 bases and J lost 9, with 13 bases in between. Germline V gene sequence: CDR1 MNHEY, CDR2 SVGEGT. Sequencing used whole blood. This clonotype was sampled from an adult who was a healthcare worker with PCR-confirmed SARS-CoV-2 infection or an uninfected control (not recorded which). The chain carries TRBV6-2 or TRBV6-3 and TRBJ2-1; no clear D. CDR3: CASNVPTGEQFF. Here the CDR3 DNA reads TGTGCCAGCAACGTCCCGACCGGTGAGCAGTTCTTC.